Below are 22 T cell receptor beta chains sequenced from a single sample in a study of Graves' ophthalmopathy and Graves' hyperthyroidism. Amplifying from RNA transcripts, the study obtained TCR beta CDR3 regions. RT-PCR in the first round used HTBI primers; a second-round multiplex PCR followed. TCRdb ran MiXCR on the multiplex PCR reads and lists one entry per CDR3 protein. The table records some 750,000 distinct CDR3 sequences, 40% of them present only once. Sequences were obtained from peripheral blood. The origin of the receptors is an adult man with Graves' ophthalmopathy.

V usage is TRBV20-1 and J usage is TRBJ1-6; 7 nucleotides agree with TRBD1. Germline V gene lookup returns CDR1 DFQATT and CDR2 SNEGSKA (reference sequence). J lost 7 bases, V lost 6 bases, and 12 bases had no gene match. The CDR3 totals 15 residues. In DNA form, the CDR3 reads TGCAGTGCAAACCCAGGGGGTAGCCCCAATTCACCCCTCCACTTT. Encoded protein: CSANPGGSPNSPLHF.

The chain combines TRBV20-1 with TRBJ1-2, with a weak D call TRBD1 (5 bases). The V gene's germline CDR1 is DFQATT and CDR2 SNEGSKA (reference sequence). The V gene lost 0 bases and the J gene lost 4 bases, with 9 bases spanning the gap. The CDR3 is 13 amino acids. In nucleotides, the CDR3 is TGCAGTGCTAGAGAGGGCGGGACCTATGGCTACACCTTC. Translating it yields CSAREGGTYGYTF.

About this clonotype: An end of the junction differs from the germline gene, which may be a read error. The V call is TRBV25-1, the J call TRBJ2-7, with D possibly TRBD2 on 6 matching bases. This CDR3 spans 15 amino acids. The germline V gene has CDR1 MGHDK and CDR2 SYGVNS. The CDR3 reads CASSDSAGSSYKQYF. The CDR3 DNA is TGTGCCAGCAGTGATAGTGCCGGGAGCTCCTACAAGCAGTACTTC.

A note on this clonotype: A read error is possible here, since a much larger clone lies one base away. This sequence joins TRBV7-8 and TRBJ1-1; D is unclear. From germline, CDR1 is SGHVS and CDR2 FQNEAQ. This CDR3 has 15 amino acids. Here the CDR3 reads CASTLERLGATEAFF. DNA of the CDR3: TGTGCCAGCACCTTAGAAAGGCTGGGCGCTACTGAAGCTTTCTTT.

A note on this clonotype: This may come from a read error, since a much larger clone is one base off. The V and J genes are TRBV7-9 and TRBJ1-3; no firm D call. Germline CDR1 and CDR2: SEHNR and FQNEAQ (reference sequence). The CDR3 sequence is 13 residues long. The CDR3 bases are TGTGCCGGCAGCTTAAAGTCTGGAAACACCATATATTTT. Its protein is CAGSLKSGNTIYF.

This clonotype was recorded a few times. The chain joins TRBV7-2 to TRBJ1-2; 7 bases line up with TRBD1. Germline CDR1 and CDR2: SGHTA and FQGNSA. The ends lost 5 bases at V and 2 bases at J; junction bases unmatched: 11. The CDR3 length is 16 residues. This CDR3 is CASSPTGSRRNYGYTF. Here the CDR3 DNA reads TGTGCCAGCAGCCCGACAGGGAGCCGTAGGAACTATGGCTACACCTTC.

A word on this clonotype: A much larger clone sits a single nucleotide away, making a read error possible. This rearrangement joins TRBV7-6 to TRBJ2-7; D might be TRBD2 (6 bases). Germline values: CDR1 SGHVS, CDR2 FNYEAQ. The CDR3 sequence is 13 residues long. This CDR3 is CASSLEEDYGQYF. CDR3 nucleotide sequence: TGTGCCAGCAGCTTAGAAGAGGACTACGGGCAGTACTTC. Full variable domain (missing parts from reference TRBV7-6 and TRBJ2-7): GAGVSQSPRYKVTKRGQDVALRCDPISGHVSLYWYRQALGQGPEFLTYFNYEAQQDKSGLPNDRFSAERPEGSISTLTIQRTEQRDSAMYRCASSLEEDYGQYFGPGTRLTVT.

This sequence joins TRBV6-5 and TRBJ2-6, with TRBD1 matching 8 bases. There are 17 residues in the CDR3. The germline gives CDR1 MNHEY, CDR2 SVGAGI. V gave up 6 bases and J gave up 0 bases; unmatched junction bases: 7. This CDR3 is CASSQGAFSSGANVLTF. In DNA form, the CDR3 reads TGTGCCAGCAGCCAGGGGGCGTTTAGCTCTGGGGCCAACGTCCTGACTTTC.

V is TRBV29-1 and J is TRBJ1-1; D is perhaps TRBD1 (6 bases). The V and J ends lost 8 bases and 4 bases respectively, with 20 bases between them. The CDR3 is made up of 14 amino acids. Looked up from germline, CDR1 is SQVTM and CDR2 is ANQGSEA. This CDR3 reads CSSDNLEGGTEAFF. In DNA, the CDR3 is TGCAGCAGTGATAACCTGGAAGGGGGCACTGAAGCTTTCTTT.

This clonotype was counted a few times. Relative to the germline gene, one junction end is altered; a read error may explain this. The gene calls are TRBV24-1 and TRBJ1-5; D remains ambiguous. The CDR3 extends over 13 amino acids. Germline CDR1 reads KGHDR; CDR2 reads SFDVKD. The CDR3 spells CASSLTRIQPQHF. CDR3 sequence (DNA): TGTGCCAGCAGTTTAACCCGTATTCAGCCCCAGCATTTT.

The chain joins TRBV10-3 to TRBJ2-7; the D gene is possibly TRBD1 (5 bases). Trimming took 5 bases from V and 2 from J, leaving 13 bases between them. CDR3 length: 14 amino acids. CDR1 is ENHRY, CDR2 SYGVKD, per germline. The CDR3 region is CAISQRLGPYEQYF. In DNA form, the CDR3 reads TGTGCCATCAGTCAAAGACTGGGGCCCTACGAGCAGTACTTC.

As to this clonotype: A clone one base away is much larger, so this may be a read error. The rearrangement links TRBV7-3 to TRBJ2-7; the D gene could be TRBD1 or TRBD2 (5 bases each). Germline CDR1 reads SGHTA; CDR2 reads FQGTGA. V was trimmed by 0 bases and J by 6 bases, leaving 15 bases between them. The length of the CDR3 is 15 residues. The CDR3 spells CASSLTPVGRGEQYF. The CDR3 region has the DNA TGTGCCAGCAGCTTAACCCCGGTGGGACGCGGCGAGCAGTACTTC.

The chain uses TRBV11-1 and TRBJ1-3, with D hard to call. This CDR3 is built from 17 residues. With 2 bases removed from V and 5 bases from J, the gap between germline ends came to 19 bases. Germline V gene data show CDR1 as SGHAT and CDR2 as FQDESV (reference sequence). The CDR3 protein is CASSLRYGQEPRNTIYF. DNA for the CDR3: TGTGCCAGCAGCTTACGGTACGGGCAAGAACCCAGAAACACCATATATTTT.

This clonotype was recorded at least ten times. The chain combines TRBV7-2 with TRBJ2-7; D is undetermined. Trimming pared 0 bases from V and 3 bases from J, leaving 12 bases between. Per germline, CDR1 SGHTA and CDR2 FQGNSA. The length of the CDR3 is 15 residues. The CDR3 coding sequence is TGTGCCAGCAGCTTAGCGGCTCAGGCCCTCTACGAGCAGTACTTC. Its protein is CASSLAAQALYEQYF.

This clonotype was seen at least ten times. The genes are TRBV12-3 or TRBV12-4 and TRBJ2-7, with a weak D call TRBD1 (6 bases). This CDR3 comprises 13 residues. V shed 4 bases and J shed 0 bases, with 7 bases lying between them. The CDR3, as DNA: TGTGCCAGCAGTTCCAGGGGCTCCTACGAGCAGTACTTC. Amino acids: CASSSRGSYEQYF.

The J gene is TRBJ2-7, the V gene TRBV20-1, with D maybe TRBD1 (6 bases). Trimming stripped 8 bases from V and 2 bases from J, with 16 bases between. Germline V gives CDR1 DFQATT, CDR2 SNEGSKA (reference sequence). There are 13 residues in the CDR3. The CDR3 loop is CSLKGHRPYEQYF. DNA of the CDR3: TGCAGTCTCAAGGGACATCGGCCCTACGAGCAGTACTTC.

This rearrangement joins TRBV7-9 to TRBJ2-2; D gene ambiguous. The CDR3 covers 14 residues. V lost 3 bases and J 9 bases, leaving 14 bases between the germline ends. Germline V gives CDR1 SEHNR, CDR2 FQNEAQ (reference sequence). The chain's CDR3 is CASSLAQPTRELFF. In DNA, the CDR3 is TGTGCCAGCAGCTTGGCACAGCCAACCAGGGAGCTGTTTTTT.

The chain couples TRBV24-1 to TRBJ2-5, with TRBD2 identical over 10 bases. V gave up 3 bases and J gave up 4 bases; unmatched junction bases: 7. The germline V gene has CDR1 KGHDR and CDR2 SFDVKD. This CDR3 is built from 16 residues. As DNA, the CDR3 is TGTGCCACCAGTGATACTAGCGGGATCCCCCCAGAGACCCAGTACTTC. Translated, it gives CATSDTSGIPPETQYF.

This CDR3 reads CASSPSQGWSPLHF. The CDR3 region has the DNA TGTGCCAGCAGTCCATCACAGGGGTGGTCACCCCTCCACTTT. The rearrangement joins TRBV2 to TRBJ1-6; 7 bases map to TRBD1. Germline loops: CDR1 SNHLY, CDR2 FYNNEI. The CDR3 consists of 14 residues. The V segment lost 5 bases and the J segment 10 bases; nucleotides outside the gene matches: 8.

This clonotype was seen a handful of times. The gene calls are TRBV13 and TRBJ2-5; 11 bases agree with TRBD2. Germline V gene lookup returns CDR1 PRHDT and CDR2 FYEKMQ (reference sequence). This CDR3 is 17 amino acids long. V lost 0 bases to trimming and J lost 5 bases; unmatched junction nucleotides: 8. As DNA, the CDR3 is TGTGCCAGCAGCTTAGGCGCCACTAGCGGGAGTGGGGAGACCCAGTACTTC. Its protein is CASSLGATSGSGETQYF.

This clonotype has more than one count but fewer than ten. The chain employs TRBV7-9 and TRBJ1-1; 10 nucleotides match TRBD1. Per the germline V gene, CDR1 is SEHNR and CDR2 is FQNEAQ (reference sequence). The CDR3 extends over 16 amino acids. The V and J ends lost 5 bases and 2 bases, in that order; junction bases with no gene match: 8. This chain's CDR3 is CASSGQGQGINTEAFF. For the CDR3, the DNA is TGTGCCAGCAGCGGTCAGGGACAGGGGATAAACACTGAAGCTTTCTTT.

The sample holds many counts of this clonotype. V and J are TRBV2 and TRBJ1-1, with TRBD1 as a possible D gene (5 bases). The CDR3 runs to 13 residues. Trimming took off 6 bases at V and 4 bases at J, with 12 bases between the two ends. Germline V gives CDR1 SNHLY, CDR2 FYNNEI. The CDR3: CASSQGVSTEAFF. CDR3 bases: TGTGCCAGCAGCCAAGGGGTTAGCACTGAAGCTTTCTTT.